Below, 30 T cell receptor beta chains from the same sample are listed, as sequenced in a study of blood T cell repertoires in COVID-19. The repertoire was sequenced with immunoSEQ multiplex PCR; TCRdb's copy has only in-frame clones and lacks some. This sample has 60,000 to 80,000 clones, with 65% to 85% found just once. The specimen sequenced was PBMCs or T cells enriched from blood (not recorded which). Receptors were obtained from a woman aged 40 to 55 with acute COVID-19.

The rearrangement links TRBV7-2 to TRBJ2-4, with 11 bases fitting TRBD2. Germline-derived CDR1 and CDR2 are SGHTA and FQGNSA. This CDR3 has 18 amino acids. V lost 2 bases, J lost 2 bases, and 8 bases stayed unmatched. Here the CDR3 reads CASSLKTSGSSSKNIQYF. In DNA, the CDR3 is TGTGCCAGCAGCTTAAAAACTAGCGGGAGTTCATCCAAAAACATTCAGTACTTC.

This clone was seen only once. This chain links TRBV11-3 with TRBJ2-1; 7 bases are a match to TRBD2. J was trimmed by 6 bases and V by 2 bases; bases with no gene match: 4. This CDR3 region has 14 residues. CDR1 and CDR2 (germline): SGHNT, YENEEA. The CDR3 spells CASSLTGGRNEQFF. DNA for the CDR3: TGTGCCAGCAGCTTAACGGGAGGACGCAATGAGCAGTTCTTC.

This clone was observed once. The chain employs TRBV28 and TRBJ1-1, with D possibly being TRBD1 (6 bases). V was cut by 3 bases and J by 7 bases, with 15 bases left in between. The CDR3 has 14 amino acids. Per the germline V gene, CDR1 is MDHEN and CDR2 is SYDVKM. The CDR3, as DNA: TGTGCCAGCAGTTTGTCCGGGGGGCGGGGTGAAGCTTTCTTT. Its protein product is CASSLSGGRGEAFF.

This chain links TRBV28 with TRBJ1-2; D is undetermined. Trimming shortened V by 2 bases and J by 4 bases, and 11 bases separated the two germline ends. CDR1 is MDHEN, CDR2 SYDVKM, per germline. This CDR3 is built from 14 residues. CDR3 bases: TGTGCCAGCAGTTTACGAGGCAGTTTCTATGGCTACACCTTC. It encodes CASSLRGSFYGYTF.

CDR3: CASRSRDRVGGYTF. The DNA of the CDR3 is TGCGCCAGCAGATCCCGGGACAGGGTCGGAGGCTACACCTTC. V and J are TRBV23-1 and TRBJ1-2; 9 bases are a match to TRBD1. TRBV23-1 is sorted into the ORF group, with uncertain function. CDR3 length: 14 residues. V lost 6 bases, J lost 8 bases, and 10 bases stayed unmatched.

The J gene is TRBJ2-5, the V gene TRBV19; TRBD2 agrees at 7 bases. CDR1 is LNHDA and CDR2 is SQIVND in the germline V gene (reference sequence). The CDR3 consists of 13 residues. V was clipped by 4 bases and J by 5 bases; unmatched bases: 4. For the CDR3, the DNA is TGTGCCAGTAGTAGCGGGAGAGGGGAGACCCAGTACTTC. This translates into CASSSGRGETQYF.

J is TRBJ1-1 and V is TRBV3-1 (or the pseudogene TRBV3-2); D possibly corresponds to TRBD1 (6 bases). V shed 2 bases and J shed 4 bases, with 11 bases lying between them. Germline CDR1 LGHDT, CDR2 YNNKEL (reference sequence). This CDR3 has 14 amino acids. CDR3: CASSQNRVGTEAFF. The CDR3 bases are TGTGCCAGCAGCCAAAACAGGGTTGGCACTGAAGCTTTCTTT.

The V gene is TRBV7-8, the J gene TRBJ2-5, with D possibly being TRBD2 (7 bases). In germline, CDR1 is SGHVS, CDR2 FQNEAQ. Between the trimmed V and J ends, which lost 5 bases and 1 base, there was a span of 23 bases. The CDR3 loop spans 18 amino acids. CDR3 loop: CASSRITSVGGLQETQYF. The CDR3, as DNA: TGTGCCAGCAGCCGGATTACCTCCGTCGGGGGGCTCCAAGAGACCCAGTACTTC.

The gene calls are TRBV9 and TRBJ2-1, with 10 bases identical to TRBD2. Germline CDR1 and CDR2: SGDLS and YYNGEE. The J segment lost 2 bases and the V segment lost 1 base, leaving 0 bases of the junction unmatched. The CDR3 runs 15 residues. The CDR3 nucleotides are TGTGCCAGCAGCGTACTAGCGGGGGCCTACAATGAGCAGTTCTTC. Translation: CASSVLAGAYNEQFF.

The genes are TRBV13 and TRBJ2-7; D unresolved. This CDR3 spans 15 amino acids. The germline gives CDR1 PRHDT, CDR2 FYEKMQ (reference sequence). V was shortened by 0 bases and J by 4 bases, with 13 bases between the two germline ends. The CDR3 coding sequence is TGTGCCAGCAGCTTAGGGGCAGGATATGGGTACGAGCAGTACTTC. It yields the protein CASSLGAGYGYEQYF. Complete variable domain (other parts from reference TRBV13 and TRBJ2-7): AAGVIQSPRHLIKEKRETATLKCYPIPRHDTVYWYQQGPGQDPQFLISFYEKMQSDKGSIPDRFSAQQFSDYHSELNMSSLELGDSALYFCASSLGAGYGYEQYFGPGTRLTVT.

CDR3 residues: CASSPGTGQNTGELFF. The CDR3, as DNA: TGCGCCAGCAGCCCCGGGACAGGGCAGAACACCGGGGAGCTGTTTTTT. V is TRBV5-1 and J is TRBJ2-2; 9 bases agree with TRBD1. CDR3 length: 16 amino acids. V lost 4 bases, J lost 1 base, and 5 bases stayed unmatched. Per germline, CDR1 SGHRS and CDR2 YFSETQ. Based on the CDR3 plus reference TRBV5-1 and TRBJ2-2, the full variable domain is KAGVTQTPRYLIKTRGQQVTLSCSPISGHRSVSWYQQTPGQGLQFLFEYFSETQRNKGNFPGRFSGRQFSNSRSEMNVSTLELGDSALYLCASSPGTGQNTGELFFGEGSRLTVL.

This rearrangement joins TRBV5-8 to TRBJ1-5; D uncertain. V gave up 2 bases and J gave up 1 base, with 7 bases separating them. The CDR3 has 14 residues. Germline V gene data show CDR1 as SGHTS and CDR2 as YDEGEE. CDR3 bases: TGTGCCAGCAGCTTAATTGTAAGCAATCAGCCCCAGCATTTT. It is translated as CASSLIVSNQPQHF.

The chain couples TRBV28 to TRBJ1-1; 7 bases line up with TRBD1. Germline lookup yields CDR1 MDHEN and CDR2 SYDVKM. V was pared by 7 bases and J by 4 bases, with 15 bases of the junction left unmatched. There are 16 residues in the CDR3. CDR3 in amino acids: CASTLTGTVWGTEAFF. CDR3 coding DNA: TGTGCCAGCACCCTCACCGGGACAGTCTGGGGCACTGAAGCTTTCTTT.

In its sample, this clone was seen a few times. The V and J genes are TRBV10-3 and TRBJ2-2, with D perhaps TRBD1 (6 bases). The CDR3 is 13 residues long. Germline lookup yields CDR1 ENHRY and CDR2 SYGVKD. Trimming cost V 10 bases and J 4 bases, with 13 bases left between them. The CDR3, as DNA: TGTGCCACCAGACAGGCCCCCACCGGGGAGCTGTTTTTT. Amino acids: CATRQAPTGELFF.

CDR3 sequence: CASSKAHSTYEQYF. The DNA for the CDR3 is TGTGCCAGCAGCAAAGCGCACTCTACCTACGAGCAGTACTTC. V and J are TRBV21-1 and TRBJ2-7; TRBD2 is the table's D call, not checked against the DNA. TRBV21-1 is tagged as a pseudogene. The CDR3 runs to 14 residues.

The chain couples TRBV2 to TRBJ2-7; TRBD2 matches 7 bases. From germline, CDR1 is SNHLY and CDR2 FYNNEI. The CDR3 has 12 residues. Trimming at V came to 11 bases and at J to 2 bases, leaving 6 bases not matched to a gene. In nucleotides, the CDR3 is TGTGCCGGGGGGGTTATGCCCTACGAGCAGTACTTC. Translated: CAGGVMPYEQYF.

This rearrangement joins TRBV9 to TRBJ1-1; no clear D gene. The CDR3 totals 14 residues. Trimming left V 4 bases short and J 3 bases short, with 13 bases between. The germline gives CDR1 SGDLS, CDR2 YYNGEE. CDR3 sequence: CASSPRDSYTEAFF. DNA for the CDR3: TGTGCCAGCAGCCCCCGCGACTCCTACACTGAAGCTTTCTTT.

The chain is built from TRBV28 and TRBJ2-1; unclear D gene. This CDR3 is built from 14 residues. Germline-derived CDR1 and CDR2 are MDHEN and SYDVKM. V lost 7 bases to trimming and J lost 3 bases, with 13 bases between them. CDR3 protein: CASNTQYLYNEQFF. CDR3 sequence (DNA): TGTGCCAGCAATACCCAGTACCTCTACAATGAGCAGTTCTTC.

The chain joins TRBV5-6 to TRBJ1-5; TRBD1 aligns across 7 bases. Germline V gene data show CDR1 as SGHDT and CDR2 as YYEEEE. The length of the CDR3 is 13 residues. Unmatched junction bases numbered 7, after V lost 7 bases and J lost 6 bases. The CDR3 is CASGIQGRQPQHF. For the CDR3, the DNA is TGTGCCAGCGGAATACAGGGGCGTCAGCCCCAGCATTTT.

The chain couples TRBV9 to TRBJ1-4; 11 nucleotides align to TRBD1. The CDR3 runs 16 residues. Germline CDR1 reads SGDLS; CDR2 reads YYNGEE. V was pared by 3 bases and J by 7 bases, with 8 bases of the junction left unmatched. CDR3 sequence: CASSAGTGGFSEKLFF. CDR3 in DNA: TGTGCCAGCAGCGCCGGGACAGGGGGTTTTTCTGAAAAACTGTTTTTT.

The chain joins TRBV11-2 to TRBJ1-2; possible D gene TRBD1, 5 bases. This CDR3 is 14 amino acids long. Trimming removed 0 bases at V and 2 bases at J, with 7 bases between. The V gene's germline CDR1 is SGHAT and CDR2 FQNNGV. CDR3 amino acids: CASSLDRGNYGYTF. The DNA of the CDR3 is TGTGCCAGCAGCTTAGACCGGGGGAACTATGGCTACACCTTC.

The CDR3 DNA follows: TGTGCCAGCAGTTTAACAATCGAGGTCCCAGGGAACTCTGGAAACACCATATATTTT. It encodes CASSLTIEVPGNSGNTIYF. The rearrangement links TRBV28 to TRBJ1-3; tentatively, D is TRBD1 (5 bases). Germline CDR1 and CDR2: MDHEN and SYDVKM. With 2 bases removed from V and 0 bases from J, the gap between germline ends came to 20 bases. This CDR3 has 19 residues.

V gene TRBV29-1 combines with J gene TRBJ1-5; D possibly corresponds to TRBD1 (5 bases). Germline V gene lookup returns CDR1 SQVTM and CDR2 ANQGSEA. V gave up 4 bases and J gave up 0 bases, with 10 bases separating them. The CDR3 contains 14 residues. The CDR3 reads CSVGEGYSNQPQHF. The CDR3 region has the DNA TGCAGCGTTGGGGAGGGGTATAGCAATCAGCCCCAGCATTTT.

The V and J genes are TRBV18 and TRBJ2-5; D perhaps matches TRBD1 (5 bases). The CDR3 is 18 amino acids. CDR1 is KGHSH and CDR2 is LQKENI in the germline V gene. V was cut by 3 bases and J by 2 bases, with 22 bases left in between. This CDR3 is CASSPLGAQTELQETQYF. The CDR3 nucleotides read TGTGCCAGCTCACCGTTAGGAGCTCAGACAGAATTACAAGAGACCCAGTACTTC.

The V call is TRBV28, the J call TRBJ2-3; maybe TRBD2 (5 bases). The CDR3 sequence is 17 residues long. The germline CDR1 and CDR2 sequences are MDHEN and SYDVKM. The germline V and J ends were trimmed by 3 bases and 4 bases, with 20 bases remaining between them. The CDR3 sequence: CASSFGESAAFADTQYF. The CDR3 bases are TGTGCCAGCAGTTTTGGGGAGAGCGCCGCTTTCGCAGATACGCAGTATTTT.

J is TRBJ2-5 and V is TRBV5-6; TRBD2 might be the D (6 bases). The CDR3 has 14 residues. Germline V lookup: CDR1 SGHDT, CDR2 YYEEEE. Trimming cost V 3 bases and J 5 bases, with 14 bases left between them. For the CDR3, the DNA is TGTGCCAGCAGCTGGAGGGGTGGGTACGAGACCCAGTACTTC. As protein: CASSWRGGYETQYF.

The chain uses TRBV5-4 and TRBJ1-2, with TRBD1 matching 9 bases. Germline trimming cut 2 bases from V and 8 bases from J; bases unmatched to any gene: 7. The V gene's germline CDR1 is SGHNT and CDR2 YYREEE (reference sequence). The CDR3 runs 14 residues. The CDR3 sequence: CASSFGQGTRGYTF. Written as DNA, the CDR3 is TGTGCCAGCAGCTTCGGACAGGGGACGCGCGGCTACACCTTC. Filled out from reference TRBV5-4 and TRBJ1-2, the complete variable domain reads ETGVTQSPTHLIKTRGQQVTLRCSSQSGHNTVSWYQQALGQGPQFIFQYYREEENGRGNFPPRFSGLQFPNYSSELNVNALELDDSALYLCASSFGQGTRGYTFGSGTRLTVV.

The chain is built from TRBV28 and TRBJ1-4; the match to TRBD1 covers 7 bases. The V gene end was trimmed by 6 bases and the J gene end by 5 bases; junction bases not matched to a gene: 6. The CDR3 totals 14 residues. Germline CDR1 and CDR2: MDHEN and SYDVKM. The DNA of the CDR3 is TGTGCCAGCAGCTCGGGACAGATAAATGAAAAACTGTTTTTT. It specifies CASSSGQINEKLFF.

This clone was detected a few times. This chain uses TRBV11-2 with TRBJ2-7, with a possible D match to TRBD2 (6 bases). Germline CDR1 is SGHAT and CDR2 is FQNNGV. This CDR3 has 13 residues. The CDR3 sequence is CASSNWDSHEQYV. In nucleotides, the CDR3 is TGTGCCAGCAGCAATTGGGACTCCCACGAGCAGTACGTC.

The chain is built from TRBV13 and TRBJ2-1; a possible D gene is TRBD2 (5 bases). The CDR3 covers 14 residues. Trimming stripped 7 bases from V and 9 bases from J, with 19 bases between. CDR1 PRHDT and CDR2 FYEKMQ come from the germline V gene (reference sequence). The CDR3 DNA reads TGTGCCAGCACCCTGGAAGGGAGCTCCGCTGAGCAGTTCTTC. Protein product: CASTLEGSSAEQFF. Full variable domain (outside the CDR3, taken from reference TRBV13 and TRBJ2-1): AAGVIQSPRHLIKEKRETATLKCYPIPRHDTVYWYQQGPGQDPQFLISFYEKMQSDKGSIPDRFSAQQFSDYHSELNMSSLELGDSALYFCASTLEGSSAEQFFGPGTRLTVL.